This passage covers 24 T cell receptor beta chains from one sample sequenced in a study of blood T cell repertoires in COVID-19. Generated by immunoSEQ multiplex PCR, the TCRdb table keeps only in-frame clones and is missing some. The sample includes about 180,000 clones, about 90% seen only once; the top ten take about a fifth. Sequencing was performed on peripheral blood. Receptor source: a man aged 65 to 85 with active or convalescent COVID-19.

The chain is built from TRBV3-1 (or the pseudogene TRBV3-2) and TRBJ1-6, with TRBD1 identical over 7 bases. Germline-derived CDR1 and CDR2 are LGHDT and YNNKEL (reference sequence). The J segment lost 4 bases and the V segment lost 3 bases, leaving 9 bases of the junction unmatched. The CDR3 sequence is 17 residues long. The CDR3 region has the DNA TGTGCCAGCAGCCAGGCAGGGGGGACCTTGTATAATTCACCCCTCCACTTT. Protein sequence: CASSQAGGTLYNSPLHF.

The chain employs TRBV2 and TRBJ2-7, with TRBD1 matching over 10 bases. CDR3 length: 14 residues. Germline lookup yields CDR1 SNHLY and CDR2 FYNNEI. Trimming at V came to 4 bases and at J to 0 bases, leaving 0 bases not matched to a gene. CDR3 in amino acids: CASSGDRGSYEQYF. The CDR3 bases are TGTGCCAGCAGTGGGGACAGGGGCTCCTACGAGCAGTACTTC.

The chain is built from TRBV6-2 or TRBV6-3 and TRBJ2-1, with D possibly TRBD2 on 5 matching bases. The CDR3 sequence is 14 residues long. V was shortened by 0 bases and J by 7 bases, with 10 bases between the two germline ends. The germline gives CDR1 MNHEY, CDR2 SVGEGT. The chain's CDR3 is CASSYSITGNEQFF. CDR3 nucleotides: TGTGCCAGCAGTTACTCGATTACGGGGAATGAGCAGTTCTTC.

This clone was detected many times. Written as DNA, the CDR3 is TGTGCCAGCAGCTTTACTTACGGGACAGTTTTTGGTGGCACTGAAGCTTTCTTT. Its translation: CASSFTYGTVFGGTEAFF. V gene TRBV7-9 combines with J gene TRBJ1-1; 7 bases agree with TRBD1. This CDR3 is built from 18 residues. V was pared by 3 bases and J by 4 bases, with 17 bases of the junction left unmatched. CDR1 is SEHNR and CDR2 is FQNEAQ in the germline V gene (reference sequence).

The chain joins TRBV27 to TRBJ2-5; 12 positions agree with TRBD2. J gave up 7 bases and V 6 bases, and 3 bases lay outside the gene matches. CDR1 MNHEY and CDR2 SMNVEV come from the germline V gene (reference sequence). The CDR3 has 13 residues. CDR3 nucleotides: TGTGCCAGCAGCCCGACTAGCGGGGGGACCCAGTACTTC. It yields the protein CASSPTSGGTQYF.

This rearrangement joins TRBV5-5 to TRBJ1-4, with no clear D. V shed 0 bases and J shed 7 bases, with 7 bases lying between them. The CDR3 runs to 13 residues. The V gene's germline CDR1 is SGHKS and CDR2 YYEKEE (reference sequence). The DNA of the CDR3 is TGTGCCAGCAGCTTGGCCTCGGGTGAAAAACTGTTTTTT. Residues: CASSLASGEKLFF.

The chain is built from TRBV9 and TRBJ1-3; D possibly corresponds to TRBD1 (5 bases). This CDR3 is built from 15 residues. V lost 4 bases and J 0 bases, leaving 11 bases between the germline ends. Germline V lookup: CDR1 SGDLS, CDR2 YYNGEE. CDR3 in DNA: TGTGCCAGCAGCCCCCGACAGAGCTCTGGAAACACCATATATTTT. The encoded protein is CASSPRQSSGNTIYF. The full variable domain, completed using reference TRBV9 and TRBJ1-3, is DSGVTQTPKHLITATGQRVTLRCSPRSGDLSVYWYQQSLDQGLQFLIQYYNGEERAKGNILERFSAQQFPDLHSELNLSSLELGDSALYFCASSPRQSSGNTIYFGEGSWLTVV.

J is TRBJ1-1 and V is TRBV6-5; D might be TRBD1 (6 bases). This CDR3 spans 15 amino acids. V lost 6 bases, J lost 3 bases, and 17 bases lay in between. From germline, CDR1 is MNHEY and CDR2 SVGAGI. CDR3 sequence reads: CASSPRSGVDTEAFF. CDR3 sequence (DNA): TGTGCCAGCAGCCCCCGCTCAGGGGTGGACACTGAAGCTTTCTTT.

The rearrangement uses TRBV19 and TRBJ2-5; 8 bases agree with TRBD1. The germline gives CDR1 LNHDA, CDR2 SQIVND (reference sequence). The CDR3 spans 17 residues. V shed 4 bases, J shed 6 bases, and the junction held 16 bases outside the gene matches. CDR3 coding DNA: TGTGCCAGTAGTACCCCGGGGGATGGACAGGGCTTAAAGACCCAGTACTTC. Its protein is CASSTPGDGQGLKTQYF.

V usage is TRBV11-2 and J usage is TRBJ2-2; 8 bases align to TRBD2. CDR3 length: 16 amino acids. Germline trimming cut 2 bases from V and 7 bases from J; bases unmatched to any gene: 9. Germline V gives CDR1 SGHAT, CDR2 FQNNGV. CDR3 sequence: CASSLRSGRLNGELFF. The CDR3 DNA reads as TGTGCCAGCAGCTTAAGGAGCGGGAGACTGAACGGGGAGCTGTTTTTT. Looking up the rest from reference TRBV11-2 and TRBJ2-2 gives the full variable domain: EAGVAQSPRYKIIEKRQSVAFWCNPISGHATLYWYQQILGQGPKLLIQFQNNGVVDDSQLPKDRFSAERLKGVDSTLKIQPAKLEDSAVYLCASSLRSGRLNGELFFGEGSRLTVL.

This clone was counted many times. The gene calls are TRBV29-1 and TRBJ2-7, with 10 bases fitting TRBD1. This CDR3 is 14 amino acids long. The germline gives CDR1 SQVTM, CDR2 ANQGSEA. The ends lost 7 bases at V and 6 bases at J; junction bases unmatched: 12. The CDR3 DNA follows: TGCAGCGCCCGAGTAGGGACAGGGGATGGCGAGCAGTACTTC. This translates into CSARVGTGDGEQYF.

This clone has a count of ten or more. The genes are TRBV18 and TRBJ2-2; 7 bases line up with TRBD1. This CDR3 is 16 amino acids long. Germline trimming cut 6 bases from V and 4 bases from J; bases unmatched to any gene: 11. CDR1 is KGHSH, CDR2 LQKENI, per germline. CDR3 residues: CASSPKRGQGTGELFF. CDR3 DNA: TGTGCCAGCTCCCCCAAAAGGGGGCAAGGCACCGGGGAGCTGTTTTTT.

The chain combines TRBV3-1 (or the pseudogene TRBV3-2) with TRBJ1-2, with 7 nucleotides matching TRBD1. The CDR3 is 15 amino acids. Germline CDR1 is LGHDT and CDR2 is YNNKEL (reference sequence). Trimming cost V 2 bases and J 7 bases; bases outside gene matches: 10. The chain's CDR3 is CASSQRDRAGGGYTF. In DNA, the CDR3 is TGTGCCAGCAGCCAAAGAGACAGGGCCGGAGGTGGCTACACCTTC.

The rearrangement joins TRBV27 to TRBJ2-7; weak D call: TRBD2 (6 bases). Germline V gives CDR1 MNHEY, CDR2 SMNVEV (reference sequence). This CDR3 region has 14 residues. The V gene lost 0 bases and the J gene lost 7 bases, with 13 bases spanning the gap. CDR3 DNA: TGTGCCAGCAGTTTATCGGGGGGTCATCTGGAGCAGTACTTC. Protein sequence: CASSLSGGHLEQYF.

This chain joins TRBV6-2 or TRBV6-3 and TRBJ2-1; maybe TRBD1 (5 bases). Trimming removed 5 bases at V and 3 bases at J, with 5 bases between. CDR3 length equals 12 residues. Germline CDR1 MNHEY, CDR2 SVGEGT. CDR3 amino acids: CASSDSYNEQFF. The CDR3 DNA is TGTGCCAGCAGTGACAGCTACAATGAGCAGTTCTTC.

V is TRBV15 and J is TRBJ2-1, with 11 positions matching TRBD2. Germline CDR1 LNHNV, CDR2 YYDKDF (reference sequence). The ends lost 4 bases at V and 9 bases at J; junction bases unmatched: 5. The CDR3 length is 14 residues. CDR3 DNA: TGTGCCACCAGCATTAGCGGGGGGGCCACTGAGCAGTTCTTC. Its translation: CATSISGGATEQFF.

The chain links TRBV5-6 to TRBJ2-3; D perhaps matches TRBD1 (5 bases). Germline V lookup: CDR1 SGHDT, CDR2 YYEEEE. The CDR3 extends over 15 amino acids. Trimming shortened V by 2 bases and J by 0 bases, and 10 bases separated the two germline ends. Written as DNA, the CDR3 is TGTGCCAGCAGCTTCAGGACATCTAGCACAGATACGCAGTATTTT. Its protein product is CASSFRTSSTDTQYF.

The V gene is TRBV3-1 (or the pseudogene TRBV3-2), the J gene TRBJ1-3; the D gene is possibly TRBD1 (6 bases). Germline CDR1 and CDR2: LGHDT and YNNKEL (reference sequence). There are 15 residues in the CDR3. The V and J ends lost 4 bases and 2 bases respectively, with 12 bases between them. CDR3 DNA sequence: TGTGCCAGCAGCCGCAGGGGTTCTGCTGGAAACACCATATATTTT. It encodes CASSRRGSAGNTIYF.

The CDR3 coding sequence is TGTGCCATCGGTCGCGGGAATCGCGAGCAGTACTTC. Its translation is CAIGRGNREQYF. This chain uses TRBV10-3 with TRBJ2-7; weak D call: TRBD2 (6 bases). Trimming took off 8 bases at V and 6 bases at J, with 14 bases between the two ends. The germline V gene has CDR1 ENHRY and CDR2 SYGVKD. The CDR3 covers 12 residues.

The chain couples TRBV19 to TRBJ1-4; TRBD1 agrees at 7 bases. Looked up from germline, CDR1 is LNHDA and CDR2 is SQIVND (reference sequence). The length of the CDR3 is 14 residues. Trimming removed 4 bases from V and 8 bases from J; junction bases left unmatched: 7. The CDR3 DNA is TGTGCCAGTAGTACCCCGGGACAGCGGGAAAAACTGTTTTTT. It yields the protein CASSTPGQREKLFF.

The rearrangement uses TRBV11-3 and TRBJ2-2, with 14 bases matching TRBD2. CDR3 length equals 16 residues. Germline CDR1 SGHNT, CDR2 YENEEA. Trimming took 5 bases from V and 6 from J; bases not matched to a gene: 5. CDR3 protein: CASSRGLAGAAGELFF. In DNA form, the CDR3 reads TGTGCCAGCAGCCGGGGACTAGCGGGAGCTGCCGGGGAGCTGTTTTTT. The full variable domain, with the rest looked up from reference TRBV11-3 and TRBJ2-2, is EAGVVQSPRYKIIEKKQPVAFWCNPISGHNTLYWYLQNLGQGPELLIRYENEEAVDDSQLPKDRFSAERLKGVDSTLKIQPAELGDSAVYLCASSRGLAGAAGELFFGEGSRLTVL.

J is TRBJ2-7 and V is TRBV29-1; TRBD1 aligns across 8 bases. The ends lost 6 bases at V and 5 bases at J; junction bases unmatched: 9. The CDR3 loop spans 13 amino acids. The germline V gene has CDR1 SQVTM and CDR2 ANQGSEA. The CDR3 protein is CSVGGQANHEQYF. CDR3 in DNA: TGCAGCGTGGGGGGACAGGCAAATCACGAGCAGTACTTC.

The CDR3 here is CASSQFGTEAFF. The DNA of the CDR3 is TGTGCCAGCAGCCAGTTTGGCACTGAAGCTTTCTTT. This sequence joins TRBV7-2 and TRBJ1-1; no clear D. The CDR3 runs 12 residues. Trimming took off 5 bases at V and 4 bases at J, with 8 bases between the two ends. Germline CDR1 reads SGHTA; CDR2 reads FQGNSA.

The chain employs TRBV4-3 and TRBJ1-6; D is undetermined. CDR1 is LGHNA and CDR2 is YSLEER in the germline V gene. Trimming pared 1 base from V and 0 bases from J, leaving 10 bases between. This CDR3 spans 17 amino acids. CDR3 residues: CASSQAPRSSYNSPLHF. In DNA, the CDR3 is TGCGCCAGCAGCCAAGCTCCCCGGAGCTCCTATAATTCACCCCTCCACTTT.